This T cell receptor (beta chain) was captured in a study of blood T cell repertoires in COVID-19. Germline-derived CDR1 and CDR2 are KGHSH and LQKENI. The V gene end was trimmed by 4 bases and the J gene end by 2 bases; junction bases not matched to a gene: 6. This CDR3 has 15 residues. Produced via immunoSEQ multiplex PCR; TCRdb's table is partial and in-frame only. This repertoire shows roughly 49,000 clones, around 83% found once; its top ten account for around 6%. The sequencing input was peripheral blood. The chain uses TRBV18 and TRBJ1-2; 8 bases are a match to TRBD1. This sequence was found in an elderly woman with acute or convalescent COVID-19. CDR3 coding DNA: TGTGCCAGCTCACACGCGGGACAGGAAAACTATGGCTACACCTTC. This gives the protein CASSHAGQENYGYTF.